The present T cell receptor beta chain was sequenced within a study of cytomegalovirus exposure and HLA in healthy donors. V shed 2 bases and J 4 bases; nucleotides not matched to a gene: 4. Per the germline V gene, CDR1 is MNHEY and CDR2 is SVGAGI. The CDR3 has 16 amino acids. PCR was performed using 60 Vbeta and 13 Jbeta primers. Measured with immunoSEQ multiplex PCR; TCRdb has only the in-frame clones, and not every one. The data contain around 76,000 clones, 78% of them singletons. The sequencing input was PBMCs. The sequence was collected from a woman between 40 and 55 years old in good health and CMV-seropositive. The J gene is TRBJ2-2, the V gene TRBV6-5; 10 nucleotides line up with TRBD2. CDR3 loop: CASSYPIAGGTGELFF. The CDR3 coding sequence is TGTGCCAGCAGTTACCCAATAGCGGGGGGCACCGGGGAGCTGTTTTTT.